Sequencing of this T cell receptor beta chain was carried out in a study of cytomegalovirus exposure and HLA in healthy donors. Broader study findings: Cytomegalovirus-associated TCR beta chains were listed, numbering roughly 150. Most TCR sequences showed up rarely, but some public TCRs showed up in many donors.

Clones were read by immunoSEQ multiplex PCR, and TCRdb kept only the in-frame ones, dropping some. The sample contains over 75,000 clones, roughly 85% of which appear only once. Separate from the approximately 600-subject first cohort was the approximately 120-subject validation cohort, to which the donors belonged. In regard to this clone: Antigen unknown.

This TCR came from a man younger than 35 in good health and CMV-seropositive. The specimen was PBMCs.

This CDR3 reads CASSFSYRSLSTDTQYF. The CDR3 DNA sequence: TGTGCCAGCAGTTTTTCATACAGGAGCCTGAGCACAGATACGCAGTATTTT. J is TRBJ2-3 and V is TRBV27; possibly TRBD1 for D (5 bases). CDR1 is MNHEY and CDR2 is SMNVEV in the germline V gene (reference sequence). The length of the CDR3 is 17 residues. V lost 3 bases and J lost 0, with 16 bases in between.